The entry below describes one T cell receptor (beta chain). The CDR3 runs to 16 residues. Germline V gene data show CDR1 as KGHDR and CDR2 as SFDVKD. Between the trimmed V and J ends, which lost 2 bases and 5 bases, there was a span of 17 bases. The record originates from a study of blood T cell repertoires in COVID-19. About the study: PBMCs, B-cell-depleted T cells, or T cells were the source of the cDNA or gDNA that made up the material.

The repertoire was sequenced with immunoSEQ multiplex PCR; TCRdb's copy has only in-frame clones and lacks some. Found here are approximately 290,000 clones, around 89% of them singletons; the top ten hold approximately 4.3%. This TCR came from a woman between 18 and 29 years old with acute COVID-19. The sample comprised PBMCs or T cells enriched from blood (not recorded which). J is TRBJ1-2 and V is TRBV24-1; D perhaps matches TRBD1 (5 bases). This CDR3 is CATSDSPTTEIYGYTF. CDR3 bases: TGTGCCACCAGTGATTCCCCTACGACAGAAATATATGGCTACACCTTC.